What follows are 29 T cell receptor beta chains derived from one specimen sequenced in a study of technical replicates of blood from a handful of donors. The repertoire was sequenced with immunoSEQ multiplex PCR; TCRdb's copy has only in-frame clones and lacks some. The sample has roughly 60,000 clones, approximately 86% seen once. Material for sequencing was PBMCs. The receptors were gathered from a human donor in good health. Some clones in this sample may be carry-over from other donors' samples.

The rearrangement joins TRBV6-4 to TRBJ1-5; D is perhaps TRBD1 (5 bases). Trimming left V 9 bases short and J 3 bases short, with 12 bases between. The CDR3 is made up of 13 amino acids. The V gene's germline CDR1 is MRHNA and CDR2 SNTAGT. For the CDR3, the DNA is TGTGCCAGACTGAGACAGTTCAATCAGCCCCAGCATTTT. It is translated as CARLRQFNQPQHF.

This chain connects TRBV5-4 to TRBJ2-3, with 7 positions matching TRBD2. The CDR3 length is 14 residues. Per the germline V gene, CDR1 is SGHNT and CDR2 is YYREEE (reference sequence). J gave up 1 base and V 2 bases, and 1 base lay outside the gene matches. This chain's CDR3 is CASSFRGGTDTQYF. The CDR3 region has the DNA TGTGCCAGCAGCTTCCGGGGGGGCACAGATACGCAGTATTTT.

The genes are TRBV2 and TRBJ2-2; D is unresolved. Trimming stripped 8 bases from V and 1 base from J, with 8 bases between. The germline CDR1 and CDR2 sequences are SNHLY and FYNNEI. CDR3 length: 13 amino acids. The CDR3 nucleotides read TGTGCCAGCTCTAGTCAGAACACCGGGGAGCTGTTTTTT. Translation gives CASSSQNTGELFF.

This chain joins TRBV6-1 and TRBJ2-1, with D tentatively TRBD2 (5 bases). Germline loops: CDR1 MNHNS, CDR2 SASEGT. V gave up 4 bases and J gave up 0 bases, with 16 bases separating them. CDR3 length: 17 amino acids. The CDR3 loop is CASSAQAGVSSYNEQFF. The DNA of the CDR3 is TGTGCCAGCAGTGCCCAGGCCGGGGTTAGCTCCTACAATGAGCAGTTCTTC.

The CDR3 loop reads CASSRGKGTNYGYTF. The DNA for the CDR3 is TGTGCCAGCAGCCGAGGAAAGGGGACTAACTATGGCTACACCTTC. This chain connects TRBV5-4 to TRBJ1-2; D perhaps matches TRBD1 (5 bases). V shed 4 bases and J shed 0 bases, with 13 bases lying between them. The V gene's germline CDR1 is SGHNT and CDR2 YYREEE (reference sequence). This CDR3 contains 15 residues.

This clone appeared a few times. The chain combines TRBV6-5 with TRBJ2-7; possibly TRBD2 for D (6 bases). Germline V gene sequence: CDR1 MNHEY, CDR2 SVGAGI. This CDR3 contains 13 residues. V was shortened by 0 bases and J by 6 bases, with 9 bases between the two germline ends. CDR3 protein: CASSYSSSGEQYF. CDR3 coding DNA: TGTGCCAGCAGTTACTCGAGTAGCGGCGAGCAGTACTTC.

The chain is built from TRBV18 and TRBJ1-2; possible D gene TRBD1, 5 bases. Germline V gives CDR1 KGHSH, CDR2 LQKENI. The CDR3 runs to 13 residues. Trimming pared 6 bases from V and 5 bases from J, leaving 13 bases between. CDR3 sequence reads: CASSPAGGYGYTF. The CDR3 nucleotides are TGTGCCAGCTCTCCCGCGGGGGGGTATGGCTACACCTTC.

This clone was seen only once. V gene TRBV2 combines with J gene TRBJ2-1, with 12 bases fitting TRBD2. Germline loops: CDR1 SNHLY, CDR2 FYNNEI. CDR3 length: 15 residues. V trimming: 3 bases; J trimming: 8 bases; junction bases outside the gene matches: 5. CDR3 sequence reads: CASSELAGGRDEQFF. CDR3 DNA: TGTGCCAGCAGTGAGCTAGCGGGAGGGAGAGATGAGCAGTTCTTC. Full variable domain (remainder filled in from reference TRBV2 and TRBJ2-1): EPEVTQTPSHQVTQMGQEVILRCVPISNHLYFYWYRQILGQKVEFLVSFYNNEISEKSEIFDDQFSVERPDGSNFTLKIRSTKLEDSAMYFCASSELAGGRDEQFFGPGTRLTVL.

J is TRBJ1-2 and V is TRBV5-4; 7 nucleotides line up with TRBD1. With V trimmed by 4 bases and J by 3 bases, 3 bases remained unmatched. From germline, CDR1 is SGHNT and CDR2 YYREEE (reference sequence). This CDR3 is built from 13 residues. The CDR3 nucleotides read TGTGCCAGCAGCCTTACAGGGGACTATGGCTACACCTTC. As protein: CASSLTGDYGYTF.

The chain joins TRBV11-2 to TRBJ2-1, with a tentative D call TRBD2 (6 bases). Deletions cut 5 bases from V and 7 bases from J, with 18 bases between. Germline values: CDR1 SGHAT, CDR2 FQNNGV. The CDR3 length is 15 residues. This CDR3 is CASSLNVGRGNEQFF. In DNA, the CDR3 is TGTGCCAGCAGCCTTAACGTCGGGAGAGGGAATGAGCAGTTCTTC.

This chain connects TRBV6-1 to TRBJ1-6; unclear D gene. Trimming removed 2 bases at V and 4 bases at J, with 15 bases between. The CDR3 length is 17 residues. Germline lookup yields CDR1 MNHNS and CDR2 SASEGT. The CDR3 nucleotides are TGTGCCAGCAGTGAAAGGGTTCGGGGTGTTTATAATTCACCCCTCCACTTT. Residues: CASSERVRGVYNSPLHF.

The V and J genes are TRBV11-1 and TRBJ1-2; the D gene is possibly TRBD1 (6 bases). V was trimmed by 4 bases and J by 6 bases, leaving 15 bases between them. CDR3 length: 14 amino acids. Germline V gene sequence: CDR1 SGHAT, CDR2 FQDESV (reference sequence). The CDR3: CASSSGQSTNGYTF. Here the CDR3 DNA reads TGTGCCAGCAGCTCCGGACAGAGTACAAATGGCTACACCTTC.

This chain uses TRBV7-3 with TRBJ1-1, with 8 bases aligning to TRBD1. Trimming cost V 5 bases and J 1 base; bases outside gene matches: 6. This CDR3 is built from 15 residues. The germline gives CDR1 SGHTA, CDR2 FQGTGA. The CDR3: CASSRQGRRNTEAFF. The CDR3 coding sequence is TGTGCCAGCAGCCGACAGGGGCGGAGGAACACTGAAGCTTTCTTT.

V gene TRBV6-1 combines with J gene TRBJ1-5, with 10 nucleotides matching TRBD1. Germline assignment: CDR1 MNHNS and CDR2 SASEGT. The CDR3 extends over 13 amino acids. V shed 4 bases and J 13 bases; nucleotides not matched to a gene: 7. CDR3 nucleotides: TGTGCCAGCAGTGCCTCCGGGACAGGGGTACAGCATTTT. This translates into CASSASGTGVQHF.

The chain recombines TRBV6-5 with TRBJ2-3, with a weak D call TRBD2 (7 bases). Per the germline V gene, CDR1 is MNHEY and CDR2 is SVGAGI. The CDR3 has 16 residues. Deletions cut 2 bases from V and 2 bases from J, with 14 bases between. In DNA, the CDR3 is TGTGCCAGCAGTTACGAGGTGGGGGGGCCCACAGATACGCAGTATTTT. Amino acid sequence: CASSYEVGGPTDTQYF.

This chain connects TRBV7-3 to TRBJ1-1, with unresolved D. This CDR3 contains 14 residues. Germline assignment: CDR1 SGHTA and CDR2 FQGTGA. Trimming removed 5 bases at V and 4 bases at J, with 14 bases between. CDR3: CASSPRVGPTEAFF. The CDR3 DNA follows: TGTGCCAGCAGCCCGCGGGTCGGGCCCACTGAAGCTTTCTTT.

The chain has TRBV9 and TRBJ2-2; D is uncertain. Germline loops: CDR1 SGDLS, CDR2 YYNGEE. The CDR3 extends over 17 amino acids. With 3 bases removed from V and 0 bases from J, the gap between germline ends came to 15 bases. CDR3 loop: CASSANPRRANTGELFF. CDR3 bases: TGTGCCAGCAGCGCAAACCCTCGCCGGGCGAACACCGGGGAGCTGTTTTTT.

CDR3 DNA sequence: TGTGCCAGCAGCTTGGGGCGGGGGCGTCCTACTAATGAAGCTTTCTTT. Its translation is CASSLGRGRPTNEAFF. The rearrangement joins TRBV5-8 to TRBJ1-1; D is perhaps TRBD1 (6 bases). Germline assignment: CDR1 SGHTS and CDR2 YDEGEE. CDR3 length: 16 amino acids. Trimming left V 0 bases short and J 7 bases short, with 19 bases between.

The rearrangement uses TRBV7-9 and TRBJ1-6; D possibly corresponds to TRBD1 (6 bases). The CDR3 sequence is 15 residues long. The germline gives CDR1 SEHNR, CDR2 FQNEAQ (reference sequence). With 5 bases removed from V and 6 bases from J, the gap between germline ends came to 14 bases. The CDR3 region is CASSPPGQINSPLHF. In nucleotides, the CDR3 is TGTGCCAGCAGCCCCCCGGGACAAATTAATTCACCCCTCCACTTT.

The chain has TRBV5-1 and TRBJ2-7, with 9 bases matching TRBD2. The CDR3 contains 15 residues. Unmatched junction bases numbered 7, after V lost 4 bases and J lost 2 bases. CDR1 and CDR2 from the germline V gene are SGHRS and YFSETQ. CDR3 in amino acids: CASSPLAGGPYEQYF. As DNA, the CDR3 is TGCGCCAGCAGCCCTCTGGCGGGGGGGCCCTACGAGCAGTACTTC.

This chain connects TRBV5-6 to TRBJ2-7; 9 nucleotides agree with TRBD1. Germline V lookup: CDR1 SGHDT, CDR2 YYEEEE. V dropped 2 bases and J dropped 4; count of bases not matched to a gene: 4. The CDR3 extends over 14 amino acids. CDR3 nucleotide sequence: TGTGCCAGCAGCTTCCTCGGGACAGGGTACGAGCAGTACTTC. Encoded protein: CASSFLGTGYEQYF.

This clone has just one count. The gene calls are TRBV21-1 and TRBJ2-5; the D call in the table, TRBD2, was not verified against the DNA. TRBV21-1 is reported as a pseudogene. This CDR3 has 15 amino acids. The CDR3, as DNA: TGTGCCAGCAGCAAAGCGGTAGTTATTCAAGAGACCCAGTACTTC. It translates to CASSKAVVIQETQYF.

The chain is built from TRBV11-2 and TRBJ2-7, with 10 bases lining up with TRBD2. The germline V gene encodes CDR1 SGHAT and CDR2 FQNNGV. The junction had 9 bases not matched to a gene; V was cut back by 6 bases and J by 4 bases. The CDR3 sequence is 15 residues long. CDR3 DNA sequence: TGTGCCAGCAGTTTTAGCGGGAGGCAGGGGTACGAGCAGTACTTC. This translates into CASSFSGRQGYEQYF.

The chain joins TRBV7-9 to TRBJ2-1; the match to TRBD1 covers 9 bases. V dropped 4 bases and J dropped 7; count of bases not matched to a gene: 8. The CDR3 is 15 residues long. CDR1 is SEHNR, CDR2 FQNEAQ, per germline (reference sequence). The CDR3 loop reads CASSWGQGEGNEQFF. The DNA for the CDR3 is TGTGCCAGCAGCTGGGGACAGGGTGAAGGAAATGAGCAGTTCTTC.

This clone was observed once. This CDR3 reads CASSRVPPSGEKLFF. Written as DNA, the CDR3 is TGTGCCAGCAGTCGAGTTCCACCTTCGGGTGAAAAACTGTTTTTT. The chain employs TRBV27 and TRBJ1-4; D remains ambiguous. V was pared by 5 bases and J by 7 bases, with 17 bases between. CDR1 MNHEY and CDR2 SMNVEV come from the germline V gene (reference sequence). This CDR3 comprises 15 residues.

V gene TRBV4-2 combines with J gene TRBJ2-2; the match to TRBD2 covers 7 bases. From germline, CDR1 is LGHNA and CDR2 YNFKEQ. The CDR3 consists of 18 residues. Trimming took 1 base from V and 5 from J; bases not matched to a gene: 13. CDR3 sequence reads: CASSQGGRGGGATGELFF. The CDR3 nucleotides are TGTGCCAGCAGCCAAGGGGGACGTGGGGGAGGGGCGACCGGGGAGCTGTTTTTT.

The chain links TRBV6-4 to TRBJ2-1, with D possibly matching TRBD1 (8 bases). The germline V and J ends were trimmed by 0 bases and 8 bases, with 11 bases remaining between them. CDR3 length: 14 amino acids. CDR1 MRHNA and CDR2 SNTAGT come from the germline V gene. CDR3 protein: CASSDSTGGDEQFF. CDR3 DNA: TGTGCCAGCAGTGACTCTACAGGGGGGGATGAGCAGTTCTTC.

V usage is TRBV6-5 and J usage is TRBJ2-7; 8 bases are shared with TRBD1. CDR1 and CDR2 from the germline V gene are MNHEY and SVGAGI. This CDR3 is built from 13 residues. Trimming at V came to 6 bases and at J to 3 bases, leaving 4 bases not matched to a gene. The CDR3 DNA reads TGTGCCAGCAGCCAGGGGGCCAACTACGAGCAGTACTTC. This sequence encodes CASSQGANYEQYF.

The chain joins TRBV7-9 to TRBJ1-2; D possibly corresponds to TRBD1 (5 bases). CDR3 length equals 16 residues. Germline V gene data show CDR1 as SEHNR and CDR2 as FQNEAQ (reference sequence). Trimming shortened V by 2 bases and J by 6 bases, and 19 bases separated the two germline ends. The CDR3 sequence is CASSLTTAGMGDGYTF. The CDR3 region has the DNA TGTGCCAGCAGCTTAACAACGGCGGGGATGGGGGATGGCTACACCTTC.